This passage covers 16 T cell receptor beta chains from one sample sequenced in a study of CD8+ T cells in alopecia areata. Extracted from the samples, RNA was reverse transcribed into cDNA to serve as the sequencing template. The assay was immunoSEQ multiplex PCR, and TCRdb's table has in-frame clones only and misses some. The sample consists of around 180,000 clones, under 80% of them appearing once. The sample's treatment: oral pan-JAK inhibitor, 5-10 mg twice daily. The sample here was CD4+ T cells sorted from blood, taken at approximately week 49, from a patient treated with tofacitinib. Receptors were obtained from a human donor with alopecia areata.

This chain joins TRBV7-2 and TRBJ1-1; 9 bases are a match to TRBD1. The V gene end was trimmed by 5 bases and the J gene end by 0 bases; junction bases not matched to a gene: 13. CDR3 length equals 18 residues. The V gene's germline CDR1 is SGHTA and CDR2 FQGNSA. CDR3 DNA sequence: TGTGCCAGCAGCCCCCAACAGGGGGCCCCCCGGTTGAACACTGAAGCTTTCTTT. This sequence encodes CASSPQQGAPRLNTEAFF.

The chain has TRBV9 and TRBJ2-1, with TRBD2 matching 7 bases. Germline V gene sequence: CDR1 SGDLS, CDR2 YYNGEE. The CDR3 loop spans 16 amino acids. Trimming at V came to 0 bases and at J to 5 bases, leaving 8 bases not matched to a gene. The CDR3 sequence is CASSVEPSGMNNEQFF. The CDR3 DNA is TGTGCCAGCAGCGTAGAGCCTAGCGGTATGAACAATGAGCAGTTCTTC.

The chain employs TRBV9 and TRBJ2-3; tentatively, D is TRBD1 (6 bases). The CDR3 has 16 residues. V lost 7 bases to trimming and J lost 2 bases, with 20 bases between them. CDR1 SGDLS and CDR2 YYNGEE come from the germline V gene. The DNA of the CDR3 is TGTGCCAGCGGAAGGGTTGACAGGTTGAACACAGATACGCAGTATTTT. Its translation is CASGRVDRLNTDTQYF.

There are a few counts of this clone. The rearrangement links TRBV29-1 to TRBJ1-2; D might be TRBD1 (5 bases). V was pared by 4 bases and J by 4 bases, with 7 bases between. The CDR3 sequence is 11 residues long. CDR1 SQVTM and CDR2 ANQGSEA come from the germline V gene. CDR3 protein: CSVADTYGYTF. Here the CDR3 DNA reads TGCAGCGTTGCGGACACCTATGGCTACACCTTC.

This clone was detected only a few times. The chain joins TRBV27 to TRBJ2-2; weak D call: TRBD1 (7 bases). Germline V gene sequence: CDR1 MNHEY, CDR2 SMNVEV (reference sequence). The CDR3 has 16 residues. Trimming took off 4 bases at V and 4 bases at J, with 16 bases between the two ends. The CDR3 loop is CASSSGVTGATGELFF. In nucleotides, the CDR3 is TGTGCCAGCAGTTCGGGGGTTACAGGGGCCACCGGGGAGCTGTTTTTT.

A single count supports this clone. The chain combines TRBV7-6 with TRBJ2-7; TRBD1 matches at 8 bases. This CDR3 is 15 amino acids long. Losses at the gene ends were 8 bases for V and 0 bases for J; bases not matched to a gene: 9. In germline, CDR1 is SGHVS, CDR2 FNYEAQ. CDR3 protein: CASGDGDRFSYEQYF. CDR3 in DNA: TGTGCCAGCGGGGACGGGGACAGGTTCTCCTACGAGCAGTACTTC.

The V gene is TRBV5-6, the J gene TRBJ2-1; 8 bases align to TRBD2. The length of the CDR3 is 15 residues. Trimming removed 4 bases from V and 5 bases from J; junction bases left unmatched: 8. Germline V gene sequence: CDR1 SGHDT, CDR2 YYEEEE. CDR3 in amino acids: CASSVPTGGNNEQFF. The CDR3, as DNA: TGTGCCAGCAGCGTTCCCACGGGGGGGAACAATGAGCAGTTCTTC.

This chain uses TRBV19 with TRBJ2-7; D is tentatively TRBD1 or TRBD2 (5 bases each). The CDR3 runs to 15 residues. V lost 5 bases and J 2 bases, leaving 16 bases between the germline ends. Germline V gives CDR1 LNHDA, CDR2 SQIVND (reference sequence). The CDR3 DNA is TGTGCCAGTAGTGGGACGGCGGCCAGCACCTACGAGCAGTACTTC. It yields the protein CASSGTAASTYEQYF.

This clone was seen a few times. The chain recombines TRBV15 with TRBJ2-7; maybe TRBD2 (6 bases). Germline lookup yields CDR1 LNHNV and CDR2 YYDKDF (reference sequence). The CDR3 totals 14 residues. The CDR3 DNA reads as TGTGCAAGTAAACTGGCTTCGGGGGATTACGAGCAGTACTTC. This encodes CASKLASGDYEQYF.

This clone was picked up a small number of times. This chain links TRBV15 with TRBJ2-5, with 8 bases lining up with TRBD1. Germline lookup yields CDR1 LNHNV and CDR2 YYDKDF (reference sequence). J lost 2 bases, V lost 2 bases, and 4 bases had no gene match. The CDR3 has 15 residues. CDR3 coding DNA: TGTGCCACCAGCAGATCTGGGACAGGACAAGAGACCCAGTACTTC. It translates to CATSRSGTGQETQYF.

The chain couples TRBV4-3 to TRBJ1-4, with D possibly TRBD1 on 5 matching bases. This CDR3 is built from 14 residues. Trimming removed 1 base at V and 8 bases at J, with 11 bases between. Germline-derived CDR1 and CDR2 are LGHNA and YSLEER. The DNA for the CDR3 is TGCGCCAGCAGCCAAGCGGGGGTGAGCGAAAAACTGTTTTTT. Amino acids: CASSQAGVSEKLFF.

V and J are TRBV25-1 and TRBJ1-2; D remains unclear. Per germline, CDR1 MGHDK and CDR2 SYGVNS. The V end lost 3 bases, the J end lost 11 bases, and 22 bases lay between the germline ends. CDR3 length equals 15 residues. The CDR3 nucleotides are TGTGCCAGCAGTGATAAAGAGGGAACCTCATCCCGGTACACCTTC. As protein: CASSDKEGTSSRYTF.

V and J are TRBV30 and TRBJ1-2; D ambiguous. V lost 3 bases and J lost 0, with 8 bases in between. Germline CDR1 GTSNPN, CDR2 SVGIG (reference sequence). The CDR3 contains 13 residues. The CDR3 reads CAWSAIPNYGYTF. The CDR3 region has the DNA TGTGCCTGGAGCGCTATCCCTAACTATGGCTACACCTTC.

This clone was observed a single time. J is TRBJ2-1 and V is TRBV29-1; 9 nucleotides line up with TRBD2. The CDR3 spans 13 residues. The germline gives CDR1 SQVTM, CDR2 ANQGSEA. J was trimmed by 7 bases and V by 2 bases; bases with no gene match: 3. CDR3 sequence: CSVEILAGNEQFF. The CDR3 nucleotides are TGCAGCGTTGAAATCCTAGCGGGGAATGAGCAGTTCTTC.

This rearrangement joins TRBV9 to TRBJ1-6; D gene ambiguous. Trimming stripped 0 bases from V and 7 bases from J, with 14 bases between. The CDR3 is 16 amino acids. Germline V gene lookup returns CDR1 SGDLS and CDR2 YYNGEE. The CDR3 sequence is CASSVDSAGRNSPLHF. CDR3 nucleotides: TGTGCCAGCAGCGTAGACAGCGCGGGGAGAAATTCACCCCTCCACTTT.

This chain joins TRBV7-2 and TRBJ2-7, with 9 positions matching TRBD2. The CDR3 loop spans 17 amino acids. The V gene end was trimmed by 5 bases and the J gene end by 3 bases; junction bases not matched to a gene: 14. Germline-derived CDR1 and CDR2 are SGHTA and FQGNSA. CDR3 amino acids: CASSDDQAGGDVYEQYF. CDR3 DNA: TGTGCCAGCAGCGACGATCAAGCGGGGGGCGACGTCTACGAGCAGTACTTC.